These 27 T cell receptor beta chains originate from one sample sequenced in a study of shared clonotypes between healthy human individuals. The data were produced by immunoSEQ multiplex PCR, yet TCRdb's version contains in-frame clones alone and is incomplete. The data hold more than 2 million clones, with about 94% observed a single time. The source material was naive CD4+ T cells sorted from blood. As to subset: CD45RA+ positively selected. The source is a man younger than 30 in good health.

This chain links TRBV2 with TRBJ1-4, with D unclear. The CDR3 loop spans 13 amino acids. CDR1 and CDR2 (germline): SNHLY, FYNNEI. V was shortened by 7 bases and J by 4 bases, with 10 bases between the two germline ends. This CDR3 reads CASTPGNNEKLFF. The CDR3 coding sequence is TGTGCCAGCACTCCGGGCAATAATGAAAAACTGTTTTTT.

This clone occurred once. V usage is TRBV28 and J usage is TRBJ1-2; the D is unclear. V gave up 3 bases and J gave up 8 bases, with 13 bases separating them. The CDR3 contains 13 residues. Germline CDR1 MDHEN, CDR2 SYDVKM. DNA for the CDR3: TGTGCCAGCAGTTTTGGCCAGCCACGGGGCTACACCTTC. Translated: CASSFGQPRGYTF.

The V call is TRBV10-3, the J call TRBJ2-7, with 7 bases matching TRBD1. Per the germline V gene, CDR1 is ENHRY and CDR2 is SYGVKD. With 2 bases clipped from V and 7 bases from J, the junction kept 5 bases outside the gene matches. This CDR3 region has 13 residues. In DNA form, the CDR3 reads TGTGCCATCAGTGAGCAGGGGGATCGGGAGCAGTACTTC. Protein sequence: CAISEQGDREQYF.

This chain uses TRBV6-5 with TRBJ2-3, with 8 nucleotides matching TRBD2. CDR1 and CDR2 (germline): MNHEY, SVGAGI. The CDR3 runs to 14 residues. Trimming removed 3 bases from V and 3 bases from J; junction bases left unmatched: 2. In DNA, the CDR3 is TGTGCCAGCAGTTATAAGCGGGAGACAGATACGCAGTATTTT. Its protein product is CASSYKRETDTQYF.

V gene TRBV7-8 combines with J gene TRBJ2-3, with 8 bases fitting TRBD2. After removal of 1 base from V and 3 bases from J, the junction contained 12 bases not matched to a gene. The germline CDR1 and CDR2 sequences are SGHVS and FQNEAQ. CDR3 length: 18 residues. The CDR3 coding sequence is TGTGCCAGCAGCTTAGACTTGGGACGGGGACTAGGTACAGATACGCAGTATTTT. Translated: CASSLDLGRGLGTDTQYF.

The chain links TRBV7-2 to TRBJ2-2, with D tentatively TRBD2 (5 bases). The CDR3 is 16 amino acids. Germline-derived CDR1 and CDR2 are SGHTA and FQGNSA. The germline V and J ends were trimmed by 5 bases and 1 base, with 14 bases remaining between them. CDR3 in amino acids: CASSRRGTENTGELFF. CDR3 coding DNA: TGTGCCAGCAGCCGCCGGGGTACCGAGAACACCGGGGAGCTGTTTTTT.

The rearrangement links TRBV7-9 to TRBJ2-6; D remains ambiguous. The CDR3 contains 16 residues. CDR1 is SEHNR and CDR2 is FQNEAQ in the germline V gene (reference sequence). V lost 2 bases and J 2 bases, leaving 10 bases between the germline ends. The CDR3 nucleotides read TGTGCCAGCAGCTTACCATGGGGAACTGGGGCCAACGTCCTGACTTTC. Its protein product is CASSLPWGTGANVLTF.

V gene TRBV28 combines with J gene TRBJ2-1; 10 bases align to TRBD2. The J segment lost 3 bases and the V segment lost 5 bases, leaving 13 bases of the junction unmatched. Germline-derived CDR1 and CDR2 are MDHEN and SYDVKM. The length of the CDR3 is 18 residues. The CDR3 loop reads CASSLTGIKRGGYNEQFF. The CDR3 nucleotides are TGTGCCAGCAGTCTGACGGGCATTAAGCGGGGGGGCTACAATGAGCAGTTCTTC.

The V and J genes are TRBV5-6 and TRBJ2-7; the D gene is possibly TRBD1 (5 bases). Germline lookup yields CDR1 SGHDT and CDR2 YYEEEE. The CDR3 is made up of 13 amino acids. Trimming took 3 bases from V and 3 from J, leaving 10 bases between them. CDR3 bases: TGTGCCAGCAGCTATGGACACAACTACGAGCAGTACTTC. Translation: CASSYGHNYEQYF.

The rearrangement joins TRBV6-5 to TRBJ1-6; 8 bases fit TRBD1. This CDR3 region has 14 residues. CDR1 is MNHEY and CDR2 is SVGAGI in the germline V gene. The junction had 1 base not matched to a gene; V was cut back by 0 bases and J by 9 bases. CDR3: CASSYSRGPSPLHF. In DNA form, the CDR3 reads TGTGCCAGCAGTTACTCCAGGGGGCCTTCACCCCTCCACTTT.

Concerning this clone itself: The identical CDR3 is also encoded by other nucleotide sequences in the sample. The rearrangement links TRBV5-1 to TRBJ1-3; D is perhaps TRBD1 (5 bases). Germline V CDR1 and CDR2: SGHRS, YFSETQ. CDR3 length: 15 residues. V was trimmed by 0 bases and J by 2 bases, leaving 9 bases between them. The CDR3 protein is CASSLVAGAGNTIYF. The DNA for the CDR3 is TGCGCCAGCAGCTTGGTCGCGGGGGCTGGAAACACCATATATTTT.

The chain couples TRBV7-9 to TRBJ1-6; weak D call: TRBD1 (5 bases). V lost 5 bases to trimming and J lost 7 bases, with 15 bases between them. The CDR3 runs 15 residues. The germline gives CDR1 SEHNR, CDR2 FQNEAQ (reference sequence). CDR3 region: CASSPAGTENSPLHF. The CDR3 region has the DNA TGTGCCAGCAGCCCCGCAGGGACGGAGAATTCACCCCTCCACTTT.

V usage is TRBV21-1 and J usage is TRBJ1-5; the table's D call of TRBD1 was not tested on the DNA. TRBV21-1 is termed a pseudogene. CDR3 length: 17 amino acids. The CDR3 is CASSKQITGCSNQPQHF. The CDR3 DNA sequence: TGTGCCAGCAGCAAACAAATAACAGGGTGCAGCAATCAGCCCCAGCATTTT.

Comments on this clone: Within the sample, other DNA sequences also encode this same CDR3. The V call is TRBV6-1, the J call TRBJ1-5, with 9 nucleotides matching TRBD1. The trim removed 5 bases at V and 5 bases at J, leaving 4 bases unmatched. Germline CDR1 MNHNS, CDR2 SASEGT. This CDR3 region has 14 residues. CDR3 sequence (DNA): TGTGCCAGCAGTACAGGGGGCGCTTATCAGCCCCAGCATTTT. Translated: CASSTGGAYQPQHF.

This chain uses TRBV7-2 with TRBJ1-4; 12 nucleotides match TRBD1. Germline V lookup: CDR1 SGHTA, CDR2 FQGNSA. Germline trimming cut 5 bases from V and 7 bases from J; bases unmatched to any gene: 14. The CDR3 sequence is 18 residues long. CDR3 amino acids: CASSPRGGQGAPGEKLFF. CDR3 coding DNA: TGTGCCAGCAGCCCCAGGGGGGGACAGGGGGCGCCGGGTGAAAAACTGTTTTTT. Using reference TRBV7-2 and TRBJ1-4 for the parts outside the CDR3, the full variable domain is GAGVSQSPSNKVTEKGKDVELRCDPISGHTALYWYRQSLGQGLEFLIYFQGNSAPDKSGLPSDRFSAERTGGSVSTLTIQRTQQEDSAVYLCASSPRGGQGAPGEKLFFGSGTQLSVL.

The chain uses TRBV2 and TRBJ2-3, with TRBD2 matching 9 bases. V lost 8 bases, J lost 1 base, and 10 bases stayed unmatched. The CDR3 is 16 amino acids. CDR1 and CDR2 from the germline V gene are SNHLY and FYNNEI. CDR3 sequence reads: CASRRASGTGTDTQYF. The DNA of the CDR3 is TGTGCCAGCCGGCGGGCTAGCGGGACTGGCACAGATACGCAGTATTTT.

About this clone: In the same sample, other DNA sequences code for this CDR3. V is TRBV10-1 and J is TRBJ1-6, with D unresolved. The CDR3 runs 13 residues. Germline CDR1 is WNHNN and CDR2 is SYGVQD (reference sequence). Trimming removed 2 bases at V and 7 bases at J, with 6 bases between. Here the CDR3 DNA reads TGCGCCAGCAGTGAGGCGGGCAATTCACCCCTCCACTTT. Residues: CASSEAGNSPLHF.

The J gene is TRBJ1-1, the V gene TRBV21-1. TRBV21-1 is designated a pseudogene. The CDR3 sequence is 15 residues long. The CDR3 DNA reads TGTGCCAGCAGAGTCTGGCTAGCAATTCGCACTGAAGCTTTCTTT. Translated: CASRVWLAIRTEAFF.

The V gene is TRBV6-4, the J gene TRBJ1-1, with 7 bases identical to TRBD1. The CDR3 sequence is 13 residues long. V shed 0 bases, J shed 6 bases, and the junction held 1 base outside the gene matches. Germline V gene data show CDR1 as MRHNA and CDR2 as SNTAGT. This CDR3 is CASSDSTGSEAFF. The DNA for the CDR3 is TGTGCCAGCAGTGACTCGACAGGGTCTGAAGCTTTCTTT.

The J gene is TRBJ1-1, the V gene TRBV7-9; D possibly corresponds to TRBD1 (6 bases). The CDR3 is 16 residues long. The V gene lost 9 bases and the J gene lost 4 bases, with 24 bases spanning the gap. Germline V gene lookup returns CDR1 SEHNR and CDR2 FQNEAQ (reference sequence). This CDR3 is CASKQGHGGQFTEAFF. The CDR3 DNA is TGTGCCAGTAAGCAAGGTCATGGGGGGCAGTTCACTGAAGCTTTCTTT.

The chain combines TRBV7-2 with TRBJ1-5, with D perhaps TRBD1 (6 bases). The CDR3 is 15 residues long. CDR1 is SGHTA, CDR2 FQGNSA, per germline. V gave up 1 base and J gave up 7 bases, with 14 bases separating them. For the CDR3, the DNA is TGTGCCAGCAGCTTAGGTACAGGGCATGGGCAGCCCCAGCATTTT. Its protein is CASSLGTGHGQPQHF. The complete variable domain, with remaining parts taken from reference TRBV7-2 and TRBJ1-5, reads GAGVSQSPSNKVTEKGKDVELRCDPISGHTALYWYRQSLGQGLEFLIYFQGNSAPDKSGLPSDRFSAERTGGSVSTLTIQRTQQEDSAVYLCASSLGTGHGQPQHFGDGTRLSIL.

This rearrangement joins TRBV9 to TRBJ1-5; a possible D gene is TRBD1 (6 bases). This CDR3 is built from 16 residues. CDR1 is SGDLS and CDR2 is YYNGEE in the germline V gene. Trimming removed 5 bases at V and 0 bases at J, with 15 bases between. The CDR3 reads CASRGQLTYSNQPQHF. As DNA, the CDR3 is TGTGCCAGCAGAGGACAGCTTACTTATAGCAATCAGCCCCAGCATTTT.

The rearrangement joins TRBV4-1 to TRBJ2-7, with D possibly being TRBD2 (7 bases). Germline CDR1 reads MGHRA; CDR2 reads YSYEKL. This CDR3 has 15 residues. V was pared by 4 bases and J by 3 bases, with 16 bases between. CDR3 amino acids: CASSPLGGADYEQYF. The CDR3 DNA reads as TGCGCCAGCAGCCCCCTGGGGGGGGCTGACTACGAGCAGTACTTC.

This clone was seen once. The chain couples TRBV7-9 to TRBJ2-7, with 7 bases fitting TRBD1. The CDR3 consists of 15 residues. Germline assignment: CDR1 SEHNR and CDR2 FQNEAQ (reference sequence). J lost 11 bases, V lost 0 bases, and 13 bases had no gene match. The CDR3 sequence: CASSLATGLSSREYF. CDR3 bases: TGTGCCAGCAGCTTAGCGACAGGGCTGTCTTCTCGGGAGTACTTC.

The V call is TRBV7-9, the J call TRBJ1-4, with D maybe TRBD1 (5 bases). V lost 3 bases, J lost 8 bases, and 16 bases lay in between. Germline CDR1 is SEHNR and CDR2 is FQNEAQ (reference sequence). The CDR3 length is 15 residues. In nucleotides, the CDR3 is TGTGCCAGCAGCTTCCTCGGGGGGAGTGGAGAAAAACTGTTTTTT. Amino acid sequence: CASSFLGGSGEKLFF.

The chain combines TRBV5-1 with TRBJ2-5, with no clear D. The ends were cut back, 0 bases at V and 5 bases at J, with 11 bases in the middle. Germline CDR1 is SGHRS and CDR2 is YFSETQ. The CDR3 runs 14 residues. DNA for the CDR3: TGCGCCAGCAGCTTGGCGGGCAGTAGGGAGACCCAGTACTTC. This sequence encodes CASSLAGSRETQYF.

The CDR3 DNA sequence: TGCGCCAGCAGGACAGGGGGCAAGAACTATGGCTACACCTTC. It yields the protein CASRTGGKNYGYTF. The J gene is TRBJ1-2, the V gene TRBV4-1, with 10 positions matching TRBD1. The CDR3 is 14 residues long. Germline CDR1 and CDR2: MGHRA and YSYEKL. V was pared by 6 bases and J by 2 bases, with 3 bases of the junction left unmatched.